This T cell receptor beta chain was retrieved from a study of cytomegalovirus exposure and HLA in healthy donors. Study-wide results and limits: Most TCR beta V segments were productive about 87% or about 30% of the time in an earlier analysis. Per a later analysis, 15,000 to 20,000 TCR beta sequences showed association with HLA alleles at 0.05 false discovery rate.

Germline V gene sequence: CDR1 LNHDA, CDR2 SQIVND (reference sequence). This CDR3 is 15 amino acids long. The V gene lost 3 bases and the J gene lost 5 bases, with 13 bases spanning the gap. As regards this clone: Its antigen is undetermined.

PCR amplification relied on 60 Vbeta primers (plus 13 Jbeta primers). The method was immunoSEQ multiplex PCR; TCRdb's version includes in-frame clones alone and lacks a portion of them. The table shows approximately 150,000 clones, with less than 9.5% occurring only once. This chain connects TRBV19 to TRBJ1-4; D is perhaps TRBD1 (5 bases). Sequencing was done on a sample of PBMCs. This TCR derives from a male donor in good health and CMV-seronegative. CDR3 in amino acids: CASSMGQPLNEKLFF. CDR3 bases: TGTGCCAGTAGTATGGGGCAGCCGTTGAATGAAAAACTGTTTTTT.